This T cell receptor (beta chain) was sequenced for a study of CD8+ T cells in alopecia areata. Study-level results: Elevated clonality characterized lesional scalp relative to normal scalp, particularly in alopecia totalis/universalis. Scalp and blood retained many expanded lesional clones during tofacitinib.

The CDR3 covers 12 residues. CDR1 and CDR2 from the germline V gene are SGHTA and FQGNSA. Trimming left V 10 bases short and J 7 bases short, with 16 bases between. About this clone: What it binds is not known.

Sample treatment: oral pan-JAK inhibitor, 5-10 mg twice daily. cDNA prepared by RNA extraction and subsequent reverse transcription served as the template for sequencing. Sequenced by immunoSEQ multiplex PCR; TCRdb stores in-frame clones only, minus some. The sample comprises roughly 110,000 clones, roughly 56% of which are singletons, and approximately 3.6% rests with the top ten. The sequenced sample was CD4+ T cells sorted from blood, obtained at week 24, from a patient treated with tofacitinib. The chain recombines TRBV7-2 with TRBJ1-2; D remains unclear. This TCR derives from a human donor with alopecia areata. The CDR3 coding sequence is TGTGCCAAGCAGCCCCCCAGCGGTGGCTACACCTTC. Translated, it gives CAKQPPSGGYTF.